Below, 27 T cell receptor beta chains from the same sample are listed, as sequenced in a study of T cell responses to AZD1222 COVID-19 vaccine. Measured with immunoSEQ multiplex PCR; TCRdb has only the in-frame clones, and not every one. The sample includes approximately 150,000 clones, around 87% of them seen just once. This specimen consisted of peripheral blood, obtained 28 days after the second AZD1222 dose. The receptors come from an adult who received the AZD1222 COVID-19 vaccine.

This clone was detected only once. The chain carries TRBV5-1 and TRBJ2-1; D remains unclear. This CDR3 is built from 12 residues. Germline V lookup: CDR1 SGHRS, CDR2 YFSETQ. The V end lost 7 bases, the J end lost 5 bases, and 10 bases lay between the germline ends. CDR3 bases: TGCGCCAGCCGAGAGCCCGACAATGAGCAGTTCTTC. It translates to CASREPDNEQFF.

The V gene is TRBV28, the J gene TRBJ1-1, with D uncertain. This CDR3 region has 13 residues. Between the trimmed V and J ends, which lost 6 bases and 0 bases, there was a span of 8 bases. The V gene's germline CDR1 is MDHEN and CDR2 SYDVKM. This chain's CDR3 is CASRPPMNTEAFF. CDR3 in DNA: TGTGCCAGCAGGCCGCCCATGAACACTGAAGCTTTCTTT.

This clone was detected once. The chain has TRBV10-2 and TRBJ2-5; TRBD1 might be the D (7 bases). The CDR3 contains 15 residues. Germline V gene data show CDR1 as WSHSY and CDR2 as SAAADI. V gave up 6 bases and J gave up 0 bases, with 14 bases separating them. The CDR3 bases are TGCGCCAGCAGCGGGGGACAGACGTACCAAGAGACCCAGTACTTC. Its translation is CASSGGQTYQETQYF.

The V gene is TRBV2, the J gene TRBJ1-1, with D maybe TRBD1 (6 bases). CDR3 length equals 11 residues. The germline gives CDR1 SNHLY, CDR2 FYNNEI. Trimming shortened V by 11 bases and J by 3 bases, and 10 bases separated the two germline ends. The DNA of the CDR3 is TGTGCCGCTAGGGGGGACACTGAAGCTTTCTTT. This gives the protein CAARGDTEAFF.

CDR3 nucleotide sequence: TGTGCCAGCAGTTACTCGAGGGCAGGGCATGAGCAGTTCTTC. It translates to CASSYSRAGHEQFF. V gene TRBV6-5 combines with J gene TRBJ2-1, with D perhaps given as TRBD1 or TRBD2 (5 bases each). Germline CDR1 is MNHEY and CDR2 is SVGAGI. This CDR3 contains 14 residues. V lost 0 bases, J lost 8 bases, and 11 bases lay in between.

This clone has more than one count but fewer than ten. This chain connects TRBV6-5 to TRBJ2-1, with 10 positions matching TRBD2. The CDR3 is made up of 15 amino acids. Trimming cost V 4 bases and J 8 bases; bases outside gene matches: 8. Per germline, CDR1 MNHEY and CDR2 SVGAGI. The CDR3 nucleotides are TGTGCCAGCAGTTCGCCGGGACTAGCGACCGATGAGCAGTTCTTC. Amino acids: CASSSPGLATDEQFF.

DNA for the CDR3: TGCGCCAGCAGCCAAGAGGGAGTGAGCACTGAAGCTTTCTTT. It translates to CASSQEGVSTEAFF. The J gene is TRBJ1-1, the V gene TRBV4-3; D is uncertain. V lost 0 bases to trimming and J lost 4 bases, with 9 bases between them. Germline CDR1 LGHNA, CDR2 YSLEER. The CDR3 consists of 14 residues.

V and J are TRBV7-2 and TRBJ2-1, with 10 positions matching TRBD2. Per the germline V gene, CDR1 is SGHTA and CDR2 is FQGNSA. V lost 4 bases to trimming and J lost 9 bases; unmatched junction nucleotides: 9. The CDR3 runs 15 residues. In DNA, the CDR3 is TGTGCCAGCAGCTCCCAGCGGGGGGGCCGGGGTGAGCAGTTCTTC. Its protein product is CASSSQRGGRGEQFF.

The chain links TRBV3-1 (or the pseudogene TRBV3-2) to TRBJ2-3; possibly TRBD2 for D (7 bases). With 2 bases removed from V and 7 bases from J, the gap between germline ends came to 16 bases. This CDR3 spans 15 amino acids. Germline V gives CDR1 LGHDT, CDR2 YNNKEL (reference sequence). The CDR3 DNA sequence: TGTGCCAGCAGCCAAAAATCGGGGGGCCGTAATACGCAGTATTTT. Its translation is CASSQKSGGRNTQYF.

This sequence joins TRBV6-5 and TRBJ2-5, with D uncertain. The germline gives CDR1 MNHEY, CDR2 SVGAGI. V lost 8 bases to trimming and J lost 0 bases, with 4 bases between them. The CDR3 extends over 11 amino acids. The CDR3 DNA reads as TGTGCCAGCGGAGACCAAGAGACCCAGTACTTC. It translates to CASGDQETQYF.

The chain carries TRBV2 and TRBJ2-2, with D hard to call. Germline values: CDR1 SNHLY, CDR2 FYNNEI. Trimming shortened V by 6 bases and J by 2 bases, and 10 bases separated the two germline ends. The CDR3 is made up of 14 amino acids. The CDR3 sequence: CASRVQLNTGELFF. Here the CDR3 DNA reads TGTGCCAGCAGGGTACAGCTAAACACCGGGGAGCTGTTTTTT.

V gene TRBV28 combines with J gene TRBJ2-3; TRBD2 matches at 7 bases. J was trimmed by 0 bases and V by 5 bases; bases with no gene match: 5. Germline V gene data show CDR1 as MDHEN and CDR2 as SYDVKM. There are 15 residues in the CDR3. Here the CDR3 reads CASSTGGGSTDTQYF. The CDR3 nucleotides are TGTGCCAGCAGTACGGGCGGGGGTAGCACAGATACGCAGTATTTT.

This sequence joins TRBV7-8 and TRBJ2-2, with a tentative D call TRBD2 (6 bases). Germline V gene data show CDR1 as SGHVS and CDR2 as FQNEAQ. The CDR3 is 17 amino acids. V lost 5 bases and J 5 bases, leaving 21 bases between the germline ends. The CDR3 here is CASSLPWGDGKTGELFF. CDR3 nucleotide sequence: TGTGCCAGCAGCCTTCCGTGGGGGGATGGGAAAACCGGGGAGCTGTTTTTT.

The rearrangement joins TRBV6-5 to TRBJ1-1; D gene ambiguous. The germline gives CDR1 MNHEY, CDR2 SVGAGI. This CDR3 is 14 amino acids long. Deletions cut 2 bases from V and 1 base from J, with 8 bases between. Written as DNA, the CDR3 is TGTGCCAGCAGTTACCTAACCGGGAACACTGAAGCTTTCTTT. Encoded protein: CASSYLTGNTEAFF.

The chain employs TRBV2 and TRBJ1-6; possible D gene TRBD1, 6 bases. From germline, CDR1 is SNHLY and CDR2 FYNNEI. The CDR3 runs to 15 residues. The ends were cut back, 7 bases at V and 8 bases at J, with 18 bases in the middle. CDR3 region: CASTKGELGDSPLHF. The CDR3 coding sequence is TGTGCCAGCACTAAGGGGGAACTCGGGGATTCACCCCTCCACTTT.

The chain joins TRBV2 to TRBJ1-1; D is undetermined. The CDR3 length is 13 residues. V shed 6 bases and J shed 2 bases, with 10 bases lying between them. From germline, CDR1 is SNHLY and CDR2 FYNNEI. The CDR3 DNA is TGTGCCAGCAGGAGGGATAAAAACACTGAAGCTTTCTTT. This translates into CASRRDKNTEAFF.

The rearrangement links TRBV2 to TRBJ1-2; D is unresolved. Per germline, CDR1 SNHLY and CDR2 FYNNEI. This CDR3 has 11 residues. V was clipped by 3 bases and J by 8 bases, with 7 bases between them. The CDR3 sequence: CASSDGVGYTF. CDR3 nucleotides: TGTGCCAGCAGTGACGGCGTGGGCTACACCTTC.

V is TRBV3-1 (or the pseudogene TRBV3-2) and J is TRBJ2-7, with TRBD2 identical over 12 bases. Germline CDR1 is LGHDT and CDR2 is YNNKEL (reference sequence). The CDR3 length is 19 residues. V shed 3 bases and J 3 bases; nucleotides not matched to a gene: 15. CDR3 amino acids: CASSQENRTSGESCYEQYF. CDR3 in DNA: TGTGCCAGCAGCCAGGAAAATAGGACTAGCGGGGAGTCTTGCTACGAGCAGTACTTC.

V gene TRBV2 combines with J gene TRBJ1-1; tentatively, D is TRBD1 (6 bases). V shed 7 bases and J shed 8 bases, with 11 bases lying between them. This CDR3 has 11 residues. Germline CDR1 and CDR2: SNHLY and FYNNEI. Here the CDR3 DNA reads TGTGCCAGCAATGAGGGGGGGGAAGCTTTCTTT. This encodes CASNEGGEAFF. The full variable domain, in which reference TRBV2 and TRBJ1-1 provide the parts outside the CDR3, is EPEVTQTPSHQVTQMGQEVILRCVPISNHLYFYWYRQILGQKVEFLVSFYNNEISEKSEIFDDQFSVERPDGSNFTLKIRSTKLEDSAMYFCASNEGGEAFFGQGTRLTVV.

The V and J genes are TRBV4-1 and TRBJ1-2; the D is unclear. Looked up from germline, CDR1 is MGHRA and CDR2 is YSYEKL. This CDR3 is 13 amino acids long. The V end was cut by 4 bases, the J end by 2 bases, with 8 bases between. In nucleotides, the CDR3 is TGCGCCAGCAGCCCTAACGGGAACTATGGCTACACCTTC. Protein sequence: CASSPNGNYGYTF.

The chain has TRBV30 and TRBJ2-5; no reliable D call. Germline V gene sequence: CDR1 GTSNPN, CDR2 SVGIG (reference sequence). The V end lost 1 base, the J end lost 6 bases, and 9 bases lay between the germline ends. This CDR3 comprises 12 residues. CDR3 loop: CAWSEALKTQYF. The CDR3 DNA sequence: TGTGCCTGGAGTGAGGCCCTAAAGACCCAGTACTTC.

V is TRBV6-1 and J is TRBJ2-2, with 7 nucleotides matching TRBD1. The V gene's germline CDR1 is MNHNS and CDR2 SASEGT. The CDR3 has 16 amino acids. V dropped 6 bases and J dropped 0; count of bases not matched to a gene: 7. CDR3 in DNA: TGTGCCAGCAGCGAACAGGGGACCGCGAACACCGGGGAGCTGTTTTTT. This sequence encodes CASSEQGTANTGELFF.

V is TRBV9 and J is TRBJ1-3; TRBD1 might be the D (6 bases). With 1 base removed from V and 4 bases from J, the gap between germline ends came to 12 bases. CDR3 length: 15 residues. From germline, CDR1 is SGDLS and CDR2 YYNGEE. CDR3 coding DNA: TGTGCCAGCAGCGTATCCCTAGGACAGGGAAACACCATATATTTT. Translated: CASSVSLGQGNTIYF.

V and J are TRBV6-5 and TRBJ1-1; 7 bases are shared with TRBD1. V was clipped by 9 bases and J by 0 bases; unmatched bases: 7. The CDR3 runs to 14 residues. CDR1 MNHEY and CDR2 SVGAGI come from the germline V gene. The CDR3 DNA follows: TGTGCCAGTTGCCCGGGACAGCTGAACACTGAAGCTTTCTTT. It specifies CASCPGQLNTEAFF.

The chain joins TRBV4-1 to TRBJ1-1, with a possible D match to TRBD1 (6 bases). CDR3 size: 16 residues. Germline assignment: CDR1 MGHRA and CDR2 YSYEKL. V was shortened by 4 bases and J by 2 bases, with 17 bases between the two germline ends. DNA for the CDR3: TGCGCCAGCAGCCCCGGGACATCCAAGTATAACACTGAAGCTTTCTTT. This sequence encodes CASSPGTSKYNTEAFF.

The CDR3 region is CASSLMQGQPQHF. In nucleotides, the CDR3 is TGTGCCAGCAGTTTAATGCAGGGCCAGCCCCAGCATTTT. J is TRBJ1-5 and V is TRBV6-5; a weak D match, TRBD1 (5 bases). From germline, CDR1 is MNHEY and CDR2 SVGAGI. The CDR3 contains 13 residues. Trimming shortened V by 4 bases and J by 7 bases, and 11 bases separated the two germline ends.

The chain is built from TRBV7-8 and TRBJ1-1, with no clear D. V shed 2 bases and J shed 5 bases, with 15 bases lying between them. Germline CDR1 and CDR2: SGHVS and FQNEAQ. The CDR3 length is 15 residues. The CDR3 region has the DNA TGTGCCAGCAGCTTATCGGGATCGGCATCGACTGAAGCTTTCTTT. It yields the protein CASSLSGSASTEAFF.